The clone carrying this T cell receptor beta chain appeared many times. The data were taken from a study of T cells after yellow fever vaccination. TCRdb redid the calling of the 5' RACE reads with MiXCR, one entry per CDR3 protein. Here the sample spans roughly 120,000 distinct CDR3 sequences, under 8.5% being singletons. Trimming removed 5 bases from V and 4 bases from J, with 11 bases in between. CDR1 and CDR2 (germline): SGHTA, FQGNSA. The CDR3 is 14 amino acids. Here the sequenced sample was CD4+ T cells sorted from PBMCs, taken more than 8 days after the first yellow fever vaccination. This receptor was obtained from a man younger than 35 who received the YFV17D yellow fever vaccine. The chain carries TRBV7-2 and TRBJ1-4, with D possibly TRBD1 on 5 matching bases. Here the CDR3 reads CASSPSGGNEKLFF. The DNA for the CDR3 is TGTGCCAGCAGCCCGTCGGGGGGTAATGAAAAACTGTTTTTT.